The TCR beta chain described here comes from a study of blood T cells in healthy people across ages. CDR1 is SGHRS, CDR2 YFSETQ, per germline. V was trimmed by 0 bases and J by 7 bases, leaving 13 bases between them. This CDR3 is 15 amino acids long. Then a second PCR, running about 6 to 12 cycles, was carried out with a sample-barcoded 5' primer and a J-beta primer mix. Each cDNA molecule was tagged by a template-switch adaptor that had 12 random nucleotides. TCRdb analysed the 5' RACE reads with MiXCR anew, one entry per CDR3 protein. The sample lists approximately 670,000 distinct CDR3 sequences; around 41% were seen once. General study results and limits: Estimates of diversity drawn from one million T cells were considered underestimates. There was a strong correlation between TCR beta diversity and naive T cell percentage.

Investigators took 9.5 to 10 milliliters of peripheral blood from every donor. As to this clonotype: What it binds is unknown.

The sequenced sample was blood. The chain uses TRBV5-1 and TRBJ1-4, with TRBD1 as a possible D gene (5 bases). This TCR came from an older man in good health. CDR3 DNA sequence: TGCGCCAGCAGCTTGGATGGGGCGGTAATTGAAAAACTGTTTTTT. As protein: CASSLDGAVIEKLFF.